These 6 T cell receptor beta chains were sequenced from one sample in a study of metastatic and nonmetastatic thyroid tumors. Treatment of any kind had been given to no patient before thyroid surgery. TCRdb recomputed clones from the PCR reads via MiXCR. The data contain around 9,000 clones, more than 25% of them singletons. Source material: adjacent normal tissue. Source of these receptors: a female donor with papillary thyroid cancer or a benign thyroid nodule (not recorded which). Some clones in this sample may be carry-over from other donors' samples.

This clone was counted at least ten times. The chain employs TRBV30 and TRBJ2-6; D is uncertain. Germline V CDR1 and CDR2: GTSNPN, SVGIG (reference sequence). Deletions cut 8 bases from V and 0 bases from J, with 8 bases between. CDR3 length equals 13 residues. The DNA of the CDR3 is TGTGCCCAACCTCTCTCTGGGGCCAACGTCCTGACTTTC. Translating it yields CAQPLSGANVLTF.

This clone was detected ten times or more. One base away lies a much larger clone, so this may be a sequencing read error. The sample has other DNA sequences that encode this CDR3 too. The rearrangement links TRBV4-1 to TRBJ2-1; 11 positions match TRBD2. This CDR3 region has 15 residues. In germline, CDR1 is MGHRA, CDR2 YSYEKL. V lost 3 bases, J lost 7 bases, and 5 bases stayed unmatched. CDR3 amino acids: CASSQLAGGQNEQFF. The CDR3, as DNA: TGCGCCAGCAGCCAGCTAGCGGGGGGCCAGAATGAGCAGTTCTTC.

The J gene is TRBJ2-2, the V gene TRBV6-6; 9 bases fit TRBD2. V was pared by 0 bases and J by 4 bases, with 9 bases of the junction left unmatched. In germline, CDR1 is MNHNY, CDR2 SVGAGI (reference sequence). The CDR3 extends over 18 amino acids. The chain's CDR3 is CASSYSITLAGTTGELFF. In nucleotides, the CDR3 is TGTGCCAGCAGTTACTCGATAACGCTAGCGGGAACCACCGGGGAGCTGTTTTTT.

The chain couples TRBV14 to TRBJ1-6; no definite D call. V lost 0 bases and J lost 10, with 13 bases in between. The CDR3 contains 15 residues. The V gene's germline CDR1 is SGHDN and CDR2 FVKESK. The CDR3 DNA follows: TGTGCCAGCAGCCAAGATCTCTTGGCAGGATCACCCCTCCACTTT. This translates into CASSQDLLAGSPLHF.

This clone appeared a few times. This chain joins TRBV20-1 and TRBJ2-6; the D gene could be TRBD1 or TRBD2 (5 bases each). V dropped 0 bases and J dropped 4 bases, with 16 bases sitting between them. Germline V CDR1 and CDR2: DFQATT, SNEGSKA (reference sequence). This CDR3 is 17 amino acids long. The CDR3 protein is CSARDERGGRGANVLTF. In DNA, the CDR3 is TGCAGTGCTAGAGATGAGAGGGGTGGGCGGGGGGCCAACGTCCTGACTTTC.

This clone was picked up many times. The chain carries TRBV5-1 and TRBJ1-1; maybe TRBD1 (5 bases). Deletions cut 4 bases from V and 1 base from J, with 11 bases between. The CDR3 sequence is 14 residues long. Germline lookup yields CDR1 SGHRS and CDR2 YFSETQ. The CDR3 sequence: CASSRDPGNTEAFF. The CDR3 DNA follows: TGCGCCAGCAGCCGGGACCCGGGGAACACTGAAGCTTTCTTT.